One sample yielded the 26 T cell receptor beta chains listed below, sequenced in a study of radiotherapy plus CTLA-4 blockade in lung cancer. Repertoires were generated with immunoSEQ multiplex PCR, while TCRdb's copy carries only in-frame clones and drops some. The sample gives some 110,000 clones, approximately 80% of which show up once; 4.5% to 5.5% is in the top ten. Sequences were derived from peripheral blood, sampled from a patient treated with radiotherapy plus ipilimumab. These receptors all stem from a human donor with non-small cell lung cancer who had a partial response to radiotherapy plus ipilimumab.

The CDR3 reads CASSQEARGPDGNTGELFF. CDR3 DNA sequence: TGCGCCAGCAGCCAAGAGGCCAGGGGGCCGGACGGGAACACCGGGGAGCTGTTTTTT. This rearrangement joins TRBV4-1 to TRBJ2-2; 8 bases match TRBD1. V lost 0 bases, J lost 1 base, and 10 bases stayed unmatched. The CDR3 extends over 19 amino acids. Germline lookup yields CDR1 MGHRA and CDR2 YSYEKL.

The V and J genes are TRBV5-4 and TRBJ1-1, with D possibly being TRBD1 (6 bases). V was trimmed by 0 bases and J by 1 base, leaving 10 bases between them. Germline CDR1 SGHNT, CDR2 YYREEE (reference sequence). The CDR3 covers 15 residues. The CDR3 protein is CASSLVDSKNTEAFF. CDR3 coding DNA: TGTGCCAGCAGCTTGGTGGACAGCAAGAACACTGAAGCTTTCTTT.

The chain uses TRBV28 and TRBJ1-4, with 7 positions matching TRBD1. Germline V gene lookup returns CDR1 MDHEN and CDR2 SYDVKM. With V trimmed by 6 bases and J by 3 bases, 7 bases remained unmatched. This CDR3 is 15 amino acids long. CDR3 in amino acids: CASSRPDRANEKLFF. For the CDR3, the DNA is TGTGCCAGCAGCCGCCCCGACAGGGCTAATGAAAAACTGTTTTTT.

This chain uses TRBV6-5 with TRBJ2-1, with D possibly being TRBD1 (5 bases). Trimming stripped 4 bases from V and 1 base from J, with 11 bases between. The germline gives CDR1 MNHEY, CDR2 SVGAGI. CDR3 size: 15 residues. CDR3 nucleotides: TGTGCCAGCAGTTTCAAAAGGGGTTCCTACAATGAGCAGTTCTTC. Encoded protein: CASSFKRGSYNEQFF.

This clone qualifies as medium-sized. The chain uses TRBV27 and TRBJ2-7; tentatively, D is TRBD2 (6 bases). The ends were cut back, 4 bases at V and 1 base at J, with 11 bases in the middle. The CDR3 consists of 14 residues. Per the germline V gene, CDR1 is MNHEY and CDR2 is SMNVEV (reference sequence). The CDR3 region is CASSYRAGSYEQYV. The CDR3 DNA sequence: TGTGCCAGCAGTTATCGAGCGGGTTCCTACGAGCAGTACGTC.

The rearrangement links TRBV5-1 to TRBJ1-6, with TRBD1 as a possible D gene (5 bases). V shed 4 bases and J shed 9 bases, with 17 bases lying between them. Germline V gene sequence: CDR1 SGHRS, CDR2 YFSETQ. This CDR3 comprises 15 residues. DNA for the CDR3: TGCGCCAGCAGCGCTACCCAGGGAGGTCGTTCACCCCTCCACTTT. This translates into CASSATQGGRSPLHF.

The rearrangement uses TRBV7-9 and TRBJ1-3; 7 bases align to TRBD1. CDR1 and CDR2 from the germline V gene are SEHNR and FQNEAQ (reference sequence). The CDR3 length is 15 residues. The trim removed 4 bases at V and 2 bases at J, leaving 5 bases unmatched. The CDR3 here is CASSSPDRAGNTIYF. The CDR3 DNA is TGTGCCAGCAGCTCACCCGACAGGGCTGGAAACACCATATATTTT.

The chain uses TRBV28 and TRBJ2-7; 9 bases are a match to TRBD1. From germline, CDR1 is MDHEN and CDR2 SYDVKM. Unmatched junction bases numbered 8, after V lost 6 bases and J lost 2 bases. This CDR3 contains 15 residues. CDR3 protein: CASRGDREGTYEQYF. The DNA for the CDR3 is TGTGCCAGCAGGGGGGACAGGGAGGGTACCTACGAGCAGTACTTC.

This chain connects TRBV15 to TRBJ2-5, with D perhaps TRBD2 (5 bases). Germline CDR1 is LNHNV and CDR2 is YYDKDF (reference sequence). Trimming took off 4 bases at V and 2 bases at J, with 11 bases between the two ends. This CDR3 contains 14 residues. In nucleotides, the CDR3 is TGTGCCACCAGCATACGGGAACGGCAAGAGACCCAGTACTTC. It codes for CATSIRERQETQYF. The full variable domain, rest sourced from reference TRBV15 and TRBJ2-5, is DAMVIQNPRYQVTQFGKPVTLSCSQTLNHNVMYWYQQKSSQAPKLLFHYYDKDFNNEADTPDNFQSRRPNTSFCFLDIRSPGLGDTAMYLCATSIRERQETQYFGPGTRLLVL.

The rearrangement links TRBV2 to TRBJ2-5; D not certain. Between the trimmed V and J ends, which lost 4 bases and 3 bases, there was a span of 6 bases. Germline CDR1 SNHLY, CDR2 FYNNEI. The CDR3 length is 12 residues. The CDR3 is CASSGVEETQYF. The DNA for the CDR3 is TGTGCCAGCAGTGGAGTGGAAGAGACCCAGTACTTC.

The chain uses TRBV7-2 and TRBJ1-2, with TRBD1 as a possible D gene (5 bases). V was pared by 1 base and J by 4 bases, with 10 bases between. This CDR3 spans 14 amino acids. Germline assignment: CDR1 SGHTA and CDR2 FQGNSA. CDR3 in DNA: TGTGCCAGCAGCTTAGGCGTTCAGGGCTATGGCTACACCTTC. Translating gives CASSLGVQGYGYTF.

The V gene is TRBV6-6, the J gene TRBJ1-3; D may be TRBD1 (5 bases). This CDR3 has 14 residues. Germline V lookup: CDR1 MNHNY, CDR2 SVGAGI (reference sequence). Between the trimmed V and J ends, which lost 6 bases and 4 bases, there was a span of 13 bases. The CDR3 coding sequence is TGTGCCAGCAGACACGGGGGGGACGGAAACACCATATATTTT. Translation gives CASRHGGDGNTIYF.

There are a few counts of this clone. This chain uses TRBV5-1 with TRBJ2-3, with TRBD2 as a possible D gene (6 bases). V was cut by 0 bases and J by 1 base, with 12 bases left in between. The CDR3 has 16 residues. Germline V gene data show CDR1 as SGHRS and CDR2 as YFSETQ. The CDR3 sequence is CASSLGLSGRTDTQYF. The CDR3 DNA sequence: TGCGCCAGCAGCTTGGGGCTTAGCGGTCGCACAGATACGCAGTATTTT.

The chain links TRBV7-9 to TRBJ2-7, with 9 bases aligning to TRBD1. J was trimmed by 6 bases and V by 1 base; bases with no gene match: 7. CDR3 length: 15 residues. Germline V lookup: CDR1 SEHNR, CDR2 FQNEAQ (reference sequence). CDR3 in DNA: TGTGCCAGCAGCTTAGAGACAGGGGGTCGGGCCGAGCAGTACGTC. Translating it yields CASSLETGGRAEQYV.

The chain employs TRBV18 and TRBJ1-1; the match to TRBD1 covers 9 bases. V trimming: 4 bases; J trimming: 0 bases; junction bases outside the gene matches: 6. The V gene's germline CDR1 is KGHSH and CDR2 LQKENI. This CDR3 is built from 16 residues. The CDR3 DNA reads TGTGCCAGCTCACTCCGACAGGGGGGCCTGAACACTGAAGCTTTCTTT. Its translation: CASSLRQGGLNTEAFF.

The J gene is TRBJ2-5, the V gene TRBV11-3, with D possibly TRBD2 on 6 matching bases. Trimming shortened V by 5 bases and J by 4 bases, and 20 bases separated the two germline ends. The CDR3 runs to 16 residues. Germline loops: CDR1 SGHNT, CDR2 YENEEA. CDR3 loop: CASSQNGGPTSETQYF. The DNA of the CDR3 is TGTGCCAGCAGCCAAAACGGAGGGCCCACTTCAGAGACCCAGTACTTC. The complete variable domain, with remaining parts taken from reference TRBV11-3 and TRBJ2-5, reads EAGVVQSPRYKIIEKKQPVAFWCNPISGHNTLYWYLQNLGQGPELLIRYENEEAVDDSQLPKDRFSAERLKGVDSTLKIQPAELGDSAVYLCASSQNGGPTSETQYFGPGTRLLVL.

CDR3 region: CASSGQGNTGELFF. CDR3 in DNA: TGTGCCAGCAGTGGACAGGGGAACACCGGGGAGCTGTTTTTT. V is TRBV6-1 and J is TRBJ2-2; TRBD1 aligns across 7 bases. The CDR3 consists of 14 residues. Losses at the gene ends were 4 bases for V and 1 base for J; bases not matched to a gene: 0. The germline V gene encodes CDR1 MNHNS and CDR2 SASEGT.

The V and J genes are TRBV30 and TRBJ1-3; D is unclear. Trimming stripped 2 bases from V and 3 bases from J, with 14 bases between. The CDR3 consists of 15 residues. Looked up from germline, CDR1 is GTSNPN and CDR2 is SVGIG (reference sequence). Here the CDR3 reads CAWSQGGIGGNTIYF. The CDR3 DNA is TGTGCCTGGAGTCAAGGAGGAATAGGTGGAAACACCATATATTTT.

The chain joins TRBV7-3 to TRBJ2-5, with 8 positions matching TRBD2. The trim removed 5 bases at V and 4 bases at J, leaving 12 bases unmatched. Germline V gives CDR1 SGHTA, CDR2 FQGTGA. The length of the CDR3 is 16 residues. The CDR3 protein is CASSPLGAGEVETQYF. CDR3 in DNA: TGTGCCAGCAGCCCCCTGGGAGCGGGAGAGGTAGAGACCCAGTACTTC.

The genes are TRBV6-5 and TRBJ1-5; D remains unclear. The germline V gene encodes CDR1 MNHEY and CDR2 SVGAGI. Trimming removed 1 base at V and 6 bases at J, with 4 bases between. This CDR3 is built from 12 residues. The CDR3 sequence is CASSYLSQPQHF. DNA of the CDR3: TGTGCCAGCAGTTACTTGAGTCAGCCCCAGCATTTT.

The chain recombines TRBV4-1 with TRBJ1-5; the D gene is possibly TRBD1 (5 bases). CDR1 and CDR2 (germline): MGHRA, YSYEKL. This CDR3 has 16 residues. Between the trimmed V and J ends, which lost 2 bases and 2 bases, there was a span of 13 bases. CDR3 region: CASSQTPGTGNQPQHF. The CDR3 DNA reads TGCGCCAGCAGCCAAACCCCAGGGACTGGCAATCAGCCCCAGCATTTT.

Only a few counts were recorded for this clone. The rearrangement uses TRBV28 and TRBJ2-7; D is possibly TRBD1 (5 bases). The ends were cut back, 1 base at V and 2 bases at J, with 12 bases in the middle. Germline CDR1 MDHEN, CDR2 SYDVKM. CDR3 length equals 15 residues. The CDR3 protein is CASSLLGPPAYEQYF. The CDR3 DNA reads as TGTGCCAGCAGTTTATTGGGGCCACCGGCCTACGAGCAGTACTTC. The entire variable domain, with the rest obtained from reference TRBV28 and TRBJ2-7, is as follows: DVKVTQSSRYLVKRTGEKVFLECVQDMDHENMFWYRQDPGLGLRLIYFSYDVKMKEKGDIPEGYSVSREKKERFSLILESASTNQTSMYLCASSLLGPPAYEQYFGPGTRLTVT.

This chain connects TRBV6-5 to TRBJ2-2; D is ambiguous. The CDR3 length is 13 residues. CDR1 is MNHEY, CDR2 SVGAGI, per germline. V was cut by 3 bases and J by 5 bases, with 7 bases left in between. The CDR3 reads CASSYLLTGELFF. CDR3 sequence (DNA): TGTGCCAGCAGTTATCTTCTTACCGGGGAGCTGTTTTTT.

The chain combines TRBV6-5 with TRBJ2-2; 8 bases align to TRBD2. The V segment lost 0 bases and the J segment 6 bases; nucleotides outside the gene matches: 6. The CDR3 has 16 amino acids. The germline V gene encodes CDR1 MNHEY and CDR2 SVGAGI. As DNA, the CDR3 is TGTGCCAGCAGTTACTCCTTCGGGAGGGGGGCCGGGGAGCTGTTTTTT. Translated: CASSYSFGRGAGELFF.

This rearrangement joins TRBV19 to TRBJ2-3, with D tentatively TRBD2 (6 bases). The CDR3 sequence is 14 residues long. Germline values: CDR1 LNHDA, CDR2 SQIVND (reference sequence). V gave up 5 bases and J gave up 1 base, with 10 bases separating them. The CDR3 reads CASSVGLGTDTQYF. The DNA for the CDR3 is TGTGCCAGTAGTGTGGGACTGGGCACAGATACGCAGTATTTT.

CDR3 region: CAWSTDRNTIYF. The CDR3 coding sequence is TGTGCCTGGAGTACCGACAGAAACACCATATATTTT. The chain joins TRBV30 to TRBJ1-3; D unresolved. V lost 2 bases and J 5 bases, leaving 7 bases between the germline ends. From germline, CDR1 is GTSNPN and CDR2 SVGIG (reference sequence). The CDR3 contains 12 residues.